This note documents a single T cell receptor beta chain sequence. The antigen is unknown. A junction end diverges from the germline sequence, so it may reflect a read error. The CDR3 spans 15 residues. From germline, CDR1 is LGHNA and CDR2 YSLEER. Using a J-beta primer mix together with a sample-barcoded 5' primer, a second PCR was run for roughly 7 to 12 cycles. Using its own MiXCR run on the 5' RACE reads, TCRdb lists one record per CDR3 protein. This table holds some 1.1 million distinct CDR3 sequences, approximately 38% found once. The data originate from a study of blood T cells in healthy people across ages. Overall study findings and caveats: Diversity of TCR beta per million T cells declined in a roughly linear way with age. Both naive CD4+ cell counts and diversity were greater in long-lived donors than in aged donors.

The chain employs TRBV4-3 and TRBJ1-2; 7 bases align to TRBD1. This sequence originates from a man between 18 and 29 years old in good health. The sample consisted of blood. CDR3 in amino acids: CANSQDQGDWGGYTF. CDR3 nucleotide sequence: TGCGCCAACAGCCAAGATCAGGGGGATTGGGGTGGCTACACCTTC.